The 32 T cell receptor beta chains below all came from one sample that was sequenced in a study of glioma-infiltrating T cells after dendritic cell vaccination. Sequenced by immunoSEQ multiplex PCR; TCRdb stores in-frame clones only, minus some. The sample shows tens of thousands of clones, 80% to 90% of them seen only once. This sample's time point: after dendritic cell vaccination, including at tumor progression/relapse. The starting material was blood, obtained after dendritic cell vaccination. These receptors came from a human donor with glioblastoma.

V usage is TRBV6-5 and J usage is TRBJ2-2; TRBD2 is a possible D gene (5 bases). The CDR3 is 12 amino acids. Germline V gives CDR1 MNHEY, CDR2 SVGAGI. V lost 7 bases and J lost 3, with 6 bases in between. CDR3 nucleotide sequence: TGTGCCAGCATGAGGGACACCGGGGAGCTGTTTTTT. Translating it yields CASMRDTGELFF.

The gene calls are TRBV9 and TRBJ1-2, with D maybe TRBD1 (5 bases). Trimming pared 4 bases from V and 4 bases from J, leaving 17 bases between. CDR1 is SGDLS, CDR2 YYNGEE, per germline. The CDR3 extends over 15 amino acids. The CDR3, as DNA: TGTGCCAGCAGCCTCTCTGCCAGGGTGGCCTATGGCTACACCTTC. The encoded protein is CASSLSARVAYGYTF. Together with reference TRBV9 and TRBJ1-2, the CDR3 gives the full variable domain: DSGVTQTPKHLITATGQRVTLRCSPRSGDLSVYWYQQSLDQGLQFLIQYYNGEERAKGNILERFSAQQFPDLHSELNLSSLELGDSALYFCASSLSARVAYGYTFGSGTRLTVV.

The chain couples TRBV27 to TRBJ2-5; 12 positions match TRBD2. Germline CDR1 reads MNHEY; CDR2 reads SMNVEV (reference sequence). Trimming took 5 bases from V and 5 from J; bases not matched to a gene: 15. The CDR3 covers 18 residues. DNA for the CDR3: TGTGCCAGCAGTAGGGGCCCCACGACTAGCGGGAGTAGGGAGACCCAGTACTTC. It yields the protein CASSRGPTTSGSRETQYF.

This clone was seen only once. This rearrangement joins TRBV9 to TRBJ1-6; TRBD1 is a possible D gene (6 bases). The length of the CDR3 is 12 residues. CDR1 is SGDLS and CDR2 is YYNGEE in the germline V gene. Deletions cut 4 bases from V and 11 bases from J, with 10 bases between. For the CDR3, the DNA is TGTGCCAGCAGCCCACAGGGTCCACCCCTCCACTTT. Protein product: CASSPQGPPLHF.

The chain has TRBV27 and TRBJ1-4; the D gene is possibly TRBD1 (6 bases). This CDR3 region has 13 residues. Between the trimmed V and J ends, which lost 10 bases and 5 bases, there was a span of 14 bases. CDR1 and CDR2 (germline): MNHEY, SMNVEV (reference sequence). As DNA, the CDR3 is TGTGCCACCTGGGGGGGCAACAATGAAAAACTGTTTTTT. This codes for CATWGGNNEKLFF.

This chain joins TRBV19 and TRBJ1-1, with 9 bases aligning to TRBD1. The CDR3 is 14 residues long. Per the germline V gene, CDR1 is LNHDA and CDR2 is SQIVND (reference sequence). After removal of 5 bases from V and 7 bases from J, the junction contained 8 bases not matched to a gene. The CDR3 here is CASSPGQGAIEAFF. CDR3 sequence (DNA): TGTGCCAGTAGTCCGGGACAGGGTGCAATTGAAGCTTTCTTT.

The V and J genes are TRBV4-1 and TRBJ2-7, with TRBD1 as a possible D gene (5 bases). V lost 2 bases to trimming and J lost 3 bases, with 14 bases between them. The CDR3 has 15 amino acids. The germline V gene has CDR1 MGHRA and CDR2 YSYEKL. The CDR3 is CASSQLPQGIYEQYF. The CDR3 DNA sequence: TGCGCCAGCAGCCAATTACCTCAGGGAATCTACGAGCAGTACTTC.

V is TRBV6-5 and J is TRBJ1-6; 10 nucleotides agree with TRBD1. This CDR3 contains 14 residues. CDR1 is MNHEY, CDR2 SVGAGI, per germline. Germline trimming cut 7 bases from V and 10 bases from J; bases unmatched to any gene: 7. CDR3 bases: TGTGCCAGCACCGAAGACAGGGGGCACTCACCCCTCCACTTT. It translates to CASTEDRGHSPLHF.

The V and J genes are TRBV7-2 and TRBJ1-2; the D gene is possibly TRBD1 (6 bases). Germline V gives CDR1 SGHTA, CDR2 FQGNSA. V was trimmed by 5 bases and J by 8 bases, leaving 18 bases between them. The CDR3 loop spans 14 amino acids. CDR3 in DNA: TGTGCCAGCAGCCCTCTTGGGGGCGGGAGAGGCTACACCTTC. Its translation: CASSPLGGGRGYTF.

The chain joins TRBV27 to TRBJ1-2; 8 positions match TRBD1. The CDR3 covers 13 residues. The germline gives CDR1 MNHEY, CDR2 SMNVEV (reference sequence). The V and J ends lost 6 bases and 8 bases, in that order; junction bases with no gene match: 8. Here the CDR3 reads CASRRTGREGYTF. The CDR3, as DNA: TGTGCCAGCAGGCGGACAGGGCGGGAAGGCTACACCTTC.

The CDR3 here is CASSLAIGGTGESPLHF. The CDR3 DNA follows: TGTGCCAGCAGCTTGGCCATTGGTGGGACAGGGGAATCACCCCTCCACTTT. The chain is built from TRBV5-4 and TRBJ1-6; 10 positions agree with TRBD1. J gave up 10 bases and V 0 bases, and 10 bases lay outside the gene matches. The germline V gene has CDR1 SGHNT and CDR2 YYREEE (reference sequence). The CDR3 consists of 17 residues.

The chain employs TRBV11-2 and TRBJ2-7, with D perhaps TRBD2 (5 bases). Between the trimmed V and J ends, which lost 5 bases and 5 bases, there was a span of 19 bases. Germline V CDR1 and CDR2: SGHAT, FQNNGV. This CDR3 contains 15 residues. In DNA, the CDR3 is TGTGCCAGCAGCCCCCTGCGACTCGGCGGGCACGAGCAGTACTTC. It encodes CASSPLRLGGHEQYF.

V gene TRBV6-5 combines with J gene TRBJ2-2; D gene ambiguous. CDR1 and CDR2 (germline): MNHEY, SVGAGI. V lost 8 bases and J lost 1, with 11 bases in between. The CDR3 runs 14 residues. CDR3 amino acids: CASSRSLNTGELFF. As DNA, the CDR3 is TGTGCCAGCTCGCGCTCCTTGAACACCGGGGAGCTGTTTTTT.

The rearrangement uses TRBV2 and TRBJ2-2; the D gene is possibly TRBD2 (6 bases). This CDR3 comprises 17 residues. Per the germline V gene, CDR1 is SNHLY and CDR2 is FYNNEI. V was shortened by 1 base and J by 5 bases, with 17 bases between the two germline ends. CDR3 in DNA: TGTGCCAGCAGTGAAGGAGGAAGGGCTGCGGGGACCGGGGAGCTGTTTTTT. Translating gives CASSEGGRAAGTGELFF.

The rearrangement joins TRBV7-2 to TRBJ2-7; 10 nucleotides match TRBD2. CDR1 and CDR2 (germline): SGHTA, FQGNSA. CDR3 length: 15 residues. The V segment lost 7 bases and the J segment 1 base; nucleotides outside the gene matches: 7. CDR3 sequence: CASTPLAGASYEQYF. The CDR3, as DNA: TGTGCCAGCACCCCGCTAGCGGGAGCTTCCTACGAGCAGTACTTC.

V and J are TRBV9 and TRBJ1-2; D perhaps matches TRBD1 (5 bases). Germline-derived CDR1 and CDR2 are SGDLS and YYNGEE. V lost 0 bases and J lost 8, with 11 bases in between. The CDR3 loop spans 13 amino acids. CDR3 sequence: CASSVEPRGGYTF. For the CDR3, the DNA is TGTGCCAGCAGCGTAGAACCGCGGGGCGGCTACACCTTC.

This CDR3 reads CASSLTGGGNEQFF. Here the CDR3 DNA reads TGTGCCAGCAGTTTGACAGGGGGGGGGAATGAGCAGTTCTTC. The chain recombines TRBV27 with TRBJ2-1; 9 bases match TRBD1. Germline-derived CDR1 and CDR2 are MNHEY and SMNVEV (reference sequence). Trimming took 3 bases from V and 7 from J; bases not matched to a gene: 4. The CDR3 consists of 14 residues.

This chain links TRBV7-6 with TRBJ2-7, with a possible D match to TRBD2 (6 bases). The V and J ends lost 4 bases and 0 bases respectively, with 16 bases between them. The CDR3 is made up of 16 amino acids. Per germline, CDR1 SGHVS and CDR2 FNYEAQ. In nucleotides, the CDR3 is TGTGCCAGCAGCTCCCCGGGCGGGATTAGCTCCTACGAGCAGTACTTC. It codes for CASSSPGGISSYEQYF.

V usage is TRBV7-9 and J usage is TRBJ2-7; a weak D match, TRBD2 (7 bases). V was shortened by 1 base and J by 4 bases, with 11 bases between the two germline ends. Germline V gives CDR1 SEHNR, CDR2 FQNEAQ (reference sequence). The length of the CDR3 is 14 residues. This CDR3 reads CASSLGGGSYEQYF. The CDR3 region has the DNA TGTGCCAGCAGCTTAGGCGGGGGCTCGTACGAGCAGTACTTC. The variable domain in full, completed from reference TRBV7-9 and TRBJ2-7, reads DTGVSQNPRHKITKRGQNVTFRCDPISEHNRLYWYRQTLGQGPEFLTYFQNEAQLEKSRLLSDRFSAERPKGSFSTLEIQRTEQGDSAMYLCASSLGGGSYEQYFGPGTRLTVT.

The chain has TRBV6-5 and TRBJ1-1; no clear D. V was clipped by 2 bases and J by 11 bases, with 15 bases between them. The CDR3 contains 13 residues. Germline CDR1 is MNHEY and CDR2 is SVGAGI. This chain's CDR3 is CASSYEPGSYAFF. CDR3 nucleotides: TGTGCCAGCAGTTACGAGCCCGGGTCGTATGCTTTCTTT.

The chain joins TRBV7-2 to TRBJ2-5, with D perhaps matching TRBD1 (5 bases). CDR1 and CDR2 (germline): SGHTA, FQGNSA. Between the trimmed V and J ends, which lost 5 bases and 4 bases, there was a span of 11 bases. This CDR3 has 13 residues. The CDR3 here is CASSKIRVETQYF. For the CDR3, the DNA is TGTGCCAGCAGCAAAATCAGGGTAGAGACCCAGTACTTC. Full variable domain (missing parts from reference TRBV7-2 and TRBJ2-5): GAGVSQSPSNKVTEKGKDVELRCDPISGHTALYWYRQSLGQGLEFLIYFQGNSAPDKSGLPSDRFSAERTGGSVSTLTIQRTQQEDSAVYLCASSKIRVETQYFGPGTRLLVL.

The chain uses TRBV5-6 and TRBJ2-7; no definite D call. V shed 2 bases and J shed 0 bases, with 9 bases lying between them. The germline V gene has CDR1 SGHDT and CDR2 YYEEEE. The CDR3 is 14 residues long. The CDR3 loop is CASSFFVLSYEQYF. The CDR3 DNA follows: TGTGCCAGCAGCTTTTTCGTCCTCTCCTACGAGCAGTACTTC. The full variable domain, completed using reference TRBV5-6 and TRBJ2-7, is DAGVTQSPTHLIKTRGQQVTLRCSPKSGHDTVSWYQQALGQGPQFIFQYYEEEERQRGNFPDRFSGHQFPNYSSELNVNALLLGDSALYLCASSFFVLSYEQYFGPGTRLTVT.

The chain has TRBV10-2 and TRBJ1-2, with unresolved D. This CDR3 is 15 amino acids long. CDR1 and CDR2 (germline): WSHSY, SAAADI. V was clipped by 1 base and J by 4 bases, with 13 bases between them. CDR3 amino acids: CASSEWRVRGYGYTF. CDR3 in DNA: TGCGCCAGCAGTGAGTGGAGGGTTCGGGGCTATGGCTACACCTTC.

This chain uses TRBV2 with TRBJ2-7, with 10 bases identical to TRBD2. CDR3 length: 17 residues. Trimming at V came to 0 bases and at J to 4 bases, leaving 9 bases not matched to a gene. Per the germline V gene, CDR1 is SNHLY and CDR2 is FYNNEI. CDR3 nucleotides: TGTGCCAGCAGTGAAGCGGGGGTGGTAGCGGGAGGTTACGAGCAGTACTTC. It translates to CASSEAGVVAGGYEQYF.

This clone was counted once. The chain joins TRBV29-1 to TRBJ2-2; D remains unclear. The CDR3 spans 13 residues. The V gene's germline CDR1 is SQVTM and CDR2 ANQGSEA. V dropped 4 bases and J dropped 1 base, with 7 bases sitting between them. CDR3 region: CSVGVKNTGELFF. CDR3 bases: TGCAGCGTTGGTGTCAAGAACACCGGGGAGCTGTTTTTT.

J is TRBJ1-5 and V is TRBV5-1, with D unclear. V lost 3 bases and J 4 bases, leaving 14 bases between the germline ends. Germline CDR1 is SGHRS and CDR2 is YFSETQ. The CDR3 is 15 amino acids. CDR3 amino acids: CASSSDVGGNQPQHF. For the CDR3, the DNA is TGCGCCAGCAGCTCGGACGTAGGAGGGAATCAGCCCCAGCATTTT.

The rearrangement links TRBV11-3 to TRBJ2-3; 9 bases are shared with TRBD2. The germline CDR1 and CDR2 sequences are SGHNT and YENEEA. The CDR3 is made up of 16 amino acids. With V trimmed by 5 bases and J by 4 bases, 10 bases remained unmatched. CDR3 DNA: TGTGCCAGCAGCACGCATAGCGGGGGCCTCCCAGATACGCAGTATTTT. Translated: CASSTHSGGLPDTQYF.

V and J are TRBV5-1 and TRBJ2-7, with TRBD2 as a possible D gene (6 bases). The V gene lost 1 base and the J gene lost 1 base, with 9 bases spanning the gap. The CDR3 has 14 residues. CDR1 is SGHRS, CDR2 YFSETQ, per germline. CDR3 protein: CASSLQLASYEQYF. The DNA of the CDR3 is TGCGCCAGCAGCTTGCAACTAGCTTCCTACGAGCAGTACTTC.

V is TRBV6-5 and J is TRBJ1-2, with TRBD1 as a possible D gene (6 bases). V was clipped by 6 bases and J by 6 bases, with 11 bases between them. CDR3 length equals 12 residues. Germline V lookup: CDR1 MNHEY, CDR2 SVGAGI. CDR3: CASRNDRNGYTF. The CDR3 nucleotides are TGTGCCAGCAGAAATGACAGGAATGGCTACACCTTC.

The genes are TRBV19 and TRBJ1-2; TRBD1 agrees at 7 bases. This CDR3 has 13 amino acids. Germline values: CDR1 LNHDA, CDR2 SQIVND (reference sequence). The trim removed 8 bases at V and 4 bases at J, leaving 7 bases unmatched. As DNA, the CDR3 is TGTGCCAGTGCTGAGGGACAGACCTATGGCTACACCTTC. Protein product: CASAEGQTYGYTF.

This chain links TRBV5-1 with TRBJ2-1; 13 nucleotides line up with TRBD2. J lost 6 bases, V lost 3 bases, and 3 bases had no gene match. This CDR3 has 15 residues. CDR1 and CDR2 (germline): SGHRS, YFSETQ. This CDR3 is CASSSGLAGTNEQFF. CDR3 coding DNA: TGCGCCAGCAGCTCGGGACTAGCGGGGACCAATGAGCAGTTCTTC.

The rearrangement links TRBV6-1 to TRBJ2-3; 7 bases match TRBD1. After removal of 7 bases from V and 0 bases from J, the junction contained 7 bases not matched to a gene. Germline-derived CDR1 and CDR2 are MNHNS and SASEGT. The CDR3 is 15 amino acids. CDR3 in DNA: TGTGCCAGCACTGAGTTGACAGGGAGCACAGATACGCAGTATTTT. This codes for CASTELTGSTDTQYF.